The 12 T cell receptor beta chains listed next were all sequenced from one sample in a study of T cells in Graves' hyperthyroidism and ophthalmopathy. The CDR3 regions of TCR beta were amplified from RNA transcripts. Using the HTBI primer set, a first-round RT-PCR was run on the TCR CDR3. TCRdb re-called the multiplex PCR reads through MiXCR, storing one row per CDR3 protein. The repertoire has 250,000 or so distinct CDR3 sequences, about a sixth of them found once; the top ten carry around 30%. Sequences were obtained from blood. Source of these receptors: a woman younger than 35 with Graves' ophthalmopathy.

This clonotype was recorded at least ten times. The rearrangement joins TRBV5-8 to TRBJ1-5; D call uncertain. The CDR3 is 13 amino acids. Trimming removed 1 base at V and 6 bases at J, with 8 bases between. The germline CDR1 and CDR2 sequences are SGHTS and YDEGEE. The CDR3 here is CASSLFKAQPQHF. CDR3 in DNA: TGTGCCAGCAGCTTGTTTAAGGCTCAGCCCCAGCATTTT.

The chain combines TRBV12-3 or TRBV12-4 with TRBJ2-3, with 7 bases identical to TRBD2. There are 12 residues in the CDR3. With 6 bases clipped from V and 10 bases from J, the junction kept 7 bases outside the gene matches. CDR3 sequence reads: CASSPGLGAQYF. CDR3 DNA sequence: TGTGCCAGCAGCCCCGGACTAGGGGCGCAGTATTTT.

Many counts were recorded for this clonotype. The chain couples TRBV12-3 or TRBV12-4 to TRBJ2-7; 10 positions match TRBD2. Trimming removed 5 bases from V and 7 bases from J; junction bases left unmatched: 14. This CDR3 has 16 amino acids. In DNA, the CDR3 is TGTGCCAGCAGTCCCCATCTAGCGGGAGTGGGTGGGGAGCAGTACTTC. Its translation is CASSPHLAGVGGEQYF.

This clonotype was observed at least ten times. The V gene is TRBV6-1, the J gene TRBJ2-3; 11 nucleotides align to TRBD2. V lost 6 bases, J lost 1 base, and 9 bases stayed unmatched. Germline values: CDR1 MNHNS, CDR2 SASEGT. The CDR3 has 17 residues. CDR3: CASSPFSTSGGTDTQYF. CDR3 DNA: TGTGCCAGCAGCCCCTTTTCGACTAGCGGGGGCACAGATACGCAGTATTTT.

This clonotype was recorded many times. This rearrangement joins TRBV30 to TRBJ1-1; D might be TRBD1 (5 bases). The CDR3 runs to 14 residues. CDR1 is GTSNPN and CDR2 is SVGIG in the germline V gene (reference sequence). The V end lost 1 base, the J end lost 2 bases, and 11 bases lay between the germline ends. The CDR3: CAWSDQGGNTEAFF. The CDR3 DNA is TGTGCCTGGAGTGATCAGGGTGGAAACACTGAAGCTTTCTTT. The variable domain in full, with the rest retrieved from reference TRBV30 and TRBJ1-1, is SQTIHQWPATLVQPVGSPLSLECTVEGTSNPNLYWYRQAAGRGLQLLFYSVGIGQISSEVPQNLSASRPQDRQFILSSKKLLLSDSGFYLCAWSDQGGNTEAFFGQGTRLTVV.

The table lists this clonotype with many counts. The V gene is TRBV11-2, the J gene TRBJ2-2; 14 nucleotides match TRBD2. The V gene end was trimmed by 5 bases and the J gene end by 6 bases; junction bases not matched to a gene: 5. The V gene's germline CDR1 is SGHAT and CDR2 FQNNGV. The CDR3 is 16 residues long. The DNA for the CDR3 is TGTGCCAGCAGCCCCGGGACTAGCGGGAGATCCGGGGAGCTGTTTTTT. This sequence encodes CASSPGTSGRSGELFF. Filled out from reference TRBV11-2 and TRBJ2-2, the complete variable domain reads EAGVAQSPRYKIIEKRQSVAFWCNPISGHATLYWYQQILGQGPKLLIQFQNNGVVDDSQLPKDRFSAERLKGVDSTLKIQPAKLEDSAVYLCASSPGTSGRSGELFFGEGSRLTVL.

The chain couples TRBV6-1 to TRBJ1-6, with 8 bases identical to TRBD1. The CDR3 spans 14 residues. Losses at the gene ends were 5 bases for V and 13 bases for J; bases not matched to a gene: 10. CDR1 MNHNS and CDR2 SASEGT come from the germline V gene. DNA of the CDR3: TGTGCCAGCAGTTGCCGCGAGACAGGGGCCCCCCTCCACTTT. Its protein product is CASSCRETGAPLHF.

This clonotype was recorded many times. DNA of the CDR3: TGTGCCAGCAGCCAAGGTTCAGGGTTTGGCTACACCTTC. It codes for CASSQGSGFGYTF. The chain carries TRBV3-1 and TRBJ1-2; D possibly corresponds to TRBD1 (5 bases). The CDR3 runs 13 residues. Germline CDR1 LGHDT, CDR2 YNNKEL (reference sequence). V was pared by 1 base and J by 7 bases, with 10 bases between.

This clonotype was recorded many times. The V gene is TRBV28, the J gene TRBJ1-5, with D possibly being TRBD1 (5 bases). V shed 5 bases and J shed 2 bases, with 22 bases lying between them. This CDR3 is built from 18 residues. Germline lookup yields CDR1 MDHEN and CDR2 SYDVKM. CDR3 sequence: CASSHSRLWGVGNQPQHF. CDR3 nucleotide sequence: TGTGCCAGCAGTCACTCCCGCCTTTGGGGGGTGGGCAATCAGCCCCAGCATTTT.

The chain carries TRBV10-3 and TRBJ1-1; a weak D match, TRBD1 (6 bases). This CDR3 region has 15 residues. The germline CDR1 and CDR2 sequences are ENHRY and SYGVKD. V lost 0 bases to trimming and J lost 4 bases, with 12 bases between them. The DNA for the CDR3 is TGTGCCATCAGTGAGTCGGGGGGGCGCGGCACTGAAGCTTTCTTT. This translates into CAISESGGRGTEAFF.

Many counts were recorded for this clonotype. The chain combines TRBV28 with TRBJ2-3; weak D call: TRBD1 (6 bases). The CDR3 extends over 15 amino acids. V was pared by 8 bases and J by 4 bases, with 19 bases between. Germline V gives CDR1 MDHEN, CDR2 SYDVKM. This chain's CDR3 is CASGIGDKKSDTQYF. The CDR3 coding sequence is TGTGCCAGCGGTATCGGGGACAAAAAATCAGATACGCAGTATTTT.

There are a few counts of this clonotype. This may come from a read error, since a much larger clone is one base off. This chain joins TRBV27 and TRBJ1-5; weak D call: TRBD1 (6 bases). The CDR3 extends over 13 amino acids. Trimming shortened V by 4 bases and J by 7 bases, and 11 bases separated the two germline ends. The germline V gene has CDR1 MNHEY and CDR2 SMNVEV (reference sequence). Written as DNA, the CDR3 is TGTGCCAGCAGTTCTGAGGGGGACCAGCCCCAGCATTTT. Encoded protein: CASSSEGDQPQHF.